Below, 6 T cell receptor beta chains from the same sample are listed, as sequenced in a study of cytotoxic CD8 clonotypes in ibrutinib-treated CLL. The table came from immunoSEQ multiplex PCR; TCRdb's copy has only in-frame clones and leaves some out. Here the sample spans more than 200,000 clones, around 70% being singletons. The sequencing here drew on PBMCs, taken after 24 months of ibrutinib treatment. The receptor set was obtained from a human donor with chronic lymphocytic leukemia.

The CDR3 bases are TGTGCCAGCTTCGCCGAGGGTGGGGGCTACGAGCAGTACTTC. This translates into CASFAEGGGYEQYF. V usage is TRBV2 and J usage is TRBJ2-7; TRBD1 or TRBD2 may be the D gene (5 bases each). The CDR3 is 14 residues long. V was clipped by 8 bases and J by 3 bases, with 17 bases between them. The V gene's germline CDR1 is SNHLY and CDR2 FYNNEI. The full variable domain, rest sourced from reference TRBV2 and TRBJ2-7, is EPEVTQTPSHQVTQMGQEVILRCVPISNHLYFYWYRQILGQKVEFLVSFYNNEISEKSEIFDDQFSVERPDGSNFTLKIRSTKLEDSAMYFCASFAEGGGYEQYFGPGTRLTVT.

V usage is TRBV7-8 and J usage is TRBJ2-7, with 9 bases that match TRBD1. This CDR3 contains 14 residues. The ends lost 8 bases at V and 4 bases at J; junction bases unmatched: 9. CDR1 is SGHVS and CDR2 is FQNEAQ in the germline V gene. The CDR3 protein is CASENRGRVYEQYF. For the CDR3, the DNA is TGTGCCAGCGAGAACAGGGGGCGCGTGTACGAGCAGTACTTC.

V and J are TRBV15 and TRBJ2-7, with D maybe TRBD2 (7 bases). The V gene lost 0 bases and the J gene lost 3 bases, with 12 bases spanning the gap. Looked up from germline, CDR1 is LNHNV and CDR2 is YYDKDF (reference sequence). The CDR3 is made up of 15 amino acids. The CDR3 loop is CATSRDQGGGYEQYF. In DNA form, the CDR3 reads TGTGCCACCAGCAGAGATCAGGGAGGGGGCTACGAGCAGTACTTC.

The rearrangement uses TRBV29-1 and TRBJ2-7; perhaps TRBD2 as D (6 bases). This CDR3 region has 13 residues. V lost 3 bases, J lost 5 bases, and 14 bases lay in between. From germline, CDR1 is SQVTM and CDR2 ANQGSEA. The CDR3 sequence: CSVEEGYGDEQYF. CDR3 DNA sequence: TGCAGCGTTGAGGAGGGATACGGGGACGAGCAGTACTTC.

The sample holds one count of this clone. The chain has TRBV6-5 and TRBJ1-5; no clear D. The germline V gene has CDR1 MNHEY and CDR2 SVGAGI. This CDR3 has 15 amino acids. V lost 2 bases and J 0 bases, leaving 8 bases between the germline ends. The CDR3 protein is CASSYSRGSNQPQHF. The CDR3 DNA reads TGTGCCAGCAGTTACAGCAGAGGTAGCAATCAGCCCCAGCATTTT.

A few counts support this clone. The rearrangement joins TRBV9 to TRBJ2-7; D is ambiguous. V lost 0 bases, J lost 3 bases, and 10 bases lay in between. This CDR3 is 14 amino acids long. The germline CDR1 and CDR2 sequences are SGDLS and YYNGEE. The CDR3 region is CASSVAKRGYEQYF. The CDR3 bases are TGTGCCAGCAGCGTAGCCAAGCGCGGCTACGAGCAGTACTTC.